This TCR beta chain was captured in a study of T cell responses to AZD1222 COVID-19 vaccine. Turning to this clone: Antigen unknown.

Findings and limits, study-wide: Epitopes outside B.1.351 and B.1.1.7 mutated regions reportedly drew nearly half of spike TCRs. The donor group comprised mostly white British people and more females; the analysis possibly underestimated clonal diversity.

TCRdb's table, derived via immunoSEQ multiplex PCR, lists solely in-frame clones and lacks some. This table has roughly 150,000 clones, more than 75% appearing once. The V and J ends lost 2 bases and 2 bases respectively, with 13 bases between them. This CDR3 has 15 residues. CDR1 and CDR2 from the germline V gene are SGHNT and YYREEE (reference sequence). The chain carries TRBV5-4 and TRBJ1-1; weak D call: TRBD1 (6 bases). The material was peripheral blood, obtained on day 0 of AZD1222 vaccination. This TCR was recovered from an adult in good health. Written as DNA, the CDR3 is TGTGCCAGCAGCTTCGGAGGGGGGGGAAACACTGAAGCTTTCTTT. Translating it yields CASSFGGGGNTEAFF.